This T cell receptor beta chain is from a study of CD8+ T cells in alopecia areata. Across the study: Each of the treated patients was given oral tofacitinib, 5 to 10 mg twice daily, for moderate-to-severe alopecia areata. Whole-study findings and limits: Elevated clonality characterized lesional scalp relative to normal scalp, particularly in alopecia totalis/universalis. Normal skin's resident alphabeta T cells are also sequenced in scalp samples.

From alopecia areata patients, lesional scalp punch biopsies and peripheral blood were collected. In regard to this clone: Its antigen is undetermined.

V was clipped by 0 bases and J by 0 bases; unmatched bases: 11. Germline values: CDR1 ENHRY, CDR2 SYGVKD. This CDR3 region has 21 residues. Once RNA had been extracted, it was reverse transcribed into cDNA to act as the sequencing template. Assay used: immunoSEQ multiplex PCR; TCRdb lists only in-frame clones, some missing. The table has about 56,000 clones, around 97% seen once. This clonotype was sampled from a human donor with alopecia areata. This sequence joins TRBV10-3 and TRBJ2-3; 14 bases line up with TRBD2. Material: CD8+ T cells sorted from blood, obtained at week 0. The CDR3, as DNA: TGTGCCATCAGTGAGTCACTCCCGGGACTAGCGGGGGCCCCTAGCACAGATACGCAGTATTTT. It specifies CAISESLPGLAGAPSTDTQYF.